This T cell receptor beta chain was sequenced during a study of T-cell memory formation after mild COVID-19. Study overall: TCR clusters were largely donor specific.

TCRalpha and TCRbeta libraries used 5'RACE with constant-segment primers and UMIs. TCRdb reprocessed the 5' RACE reads via MiXCR and lists one record per CDR3 protein. The table shows around 90,000 distinct CDR3 sequences, with about 15% occurring only once. In the case of this clonotype: Its antigen is as yet unknown.

Per the germline V gene, CDR1 is SQVTM and CDR2 is ANQGSEA. The CDR3 loop spans 11 amino acids. Trimming removed 6 bases at V and 7 bases at J, with 12 bases between. General observations from the study: CD4/CD8 balance characterized clones contracting day 15 to 85, and CD4+ skew characterized later expanders. Shrinking CD4+ clones resided mostly in CM and EM, and CD8+ ones in EMRA.

Input material: PBMCs or a T cell subset sorted from them (not recorded which). The source of this sequence is a young man who had mild COVID-19 (a few samples of this study predate the infection). Cell type and time point are not known. This sequence joins TRBV29-1 and TRBJ1-2, with D possibly being TRBD1 (6 bases). CDR3 amino acids: CSVAEGGGYTF. The CDR3, as DNA: TGCAGCGTCGCCGAGGGGGGTGGCTACACCTTC.